Listed below are T cell receptor beta chains from one sample, sequenced in a study of blood T cells in healthy people across ages. Using its own MiXCR run on the 5' RACE reads, TCRdb lists one record per CDR3 protein. This sample has approximately 2,000,000 distinct CDR3 sequences, with roughly 43% found just once. What was sequenced was blood. The receptor source for this set is a human donor in good health. The CDR3 runs from the conserved cysteine through the conserved F or W. Each record gives: clone size, V gene, CDR3 protein. Part of the rows lack a size; the others show once, few, many or a class for expanded clones.

size: NA
V: TRBV7-2
CDR3: CASSPSSGREFF

size: NA
V: TRBV7-2
CDR3: CASTRTTGTTHGELFF

size: NA
V: TRBV29-1
CDR3: CSVAGAGGGNTIYF

size: NA
V: TRBV5-5
CDR3: CASRYRDFGETQYF

size: NA
V: TRBV12-3/TRBV12-4
CDR3: CASSRTNVGTDTQYF

size: many
V: TRBV20-1
CDR3: CSARRQGGTEAFF

size: NA
V: TRBV5-6
CDR3: CASSVGTGRRAEAFF

size: NA
V: TRBV7-2
CDR3: CAGSLSRTGANVLTF

size: few
V: TRBV4-2
CDR3: CASSQRLLAGGPGELFF

size: NA
V: TRBV5-1
CDR3: CASSPREVRYNEQFF

size: NA
V: TRBV6-2/TRBV6-3
CDR3: CARTTGEDGYTF

size: NA
V: TRBV24-1
CDR3: CATSDTGAAAGELFF

size: few
V: TRBV11-2
CDR3: CASSPLGRSRTF

size: few
V: TRBV7-8
CDR3: CASSLAITRSYEQYF

size: NA
V: TRBV6-1
CDR3: CASGGLGSENEKLFF

size: few
V: TRBV4-2
CDR3: CASSQGPVTSGEAEQYF

size: NA
V: TRBV28
CDR3: CASSFPGGELYGYTF

size: NA
V: TRBV6-6
CDR3: CASSYSNGGVRQPQHF

size: NA
V: TRBV25-1
CDR3: CASSGLLTGSMNTEAFF

size: NA
V: TRBV7-3
CDR3: CASSATGNRVAEANVLTF

size: NA
V: TRBV27
CDR3: CVSRSETYEQYF

size: NA
V: TRBV5-5
CDR3: CASSPLIAVTDTQYF

size: few
V: TRBV20-1
CDR3: CSARVPAYNSPLHF

size: NA
V: TRBV30
CDR3: CAWRLGGSYNSPLHF